This TCR beta chain was captured by sequencing in a study of T-cell reconstitution after alpha-beta-depleted transplantation in children (TCRdb year 2016). About the full investigation: The study quantitatively tracked T-cell immune reconstitution after TCRalphabeta/CD19-depleted allogeneic hematopoietic cell transplantation in children using TCR repertoire profiling.

Findings and caveats that apply to the study as a whole: In some patients, the high TCRbeta diversity seen at day 60 was put down to recipient T cells and intrathymic progenitors that had survived conditioning. About two months after transplant, the apparently early recovery of alphabetaT-cell counts reportedly depended on just several hundred clones that had expanded rapidly and came from non-depleted graft cells. Hyperexpanded clone frequencies declined over subsequent months; after one year, T-cell counts and TCRbeta diversity were mostly attributed to newly produced T cells.

The treatment or condition label here, explained by the study, means: allogeneic hematopoietic cell transplantation with graft depleted of TCRalphabeta T cells and CD19 B cells. The transplant recipients were children given TCRalphabeta/CD19-depleted allogeneic hematopoietic cell grafts. The CDR3 runs 16 residues from the cysteine to the phenylalanine. The kept DNA is CDR3 alone, 48 bases in frame from the first base. V loses 4 bases, J loses 0 bases, and the germline ends lie 14 bases apart. CDR1 SGHVS and CDR2 FNYEAQ were looked up in the germline V gene. This clonotype was picked up a small number of times. No antigen is known for it. Base qualities are not provided; no much larger clone lies one nucleotide away. The method was PCR. Instrument used: Illumina HiSeq 2500. To normalize quantification of the TCRbeta repertoire, the TCR libraries were built with molecular barcoding that relied on unique molecular identifiers. Starting from the raw public reads, TCRdb applied fastp trimming at Q25, assembled clones with MiXCR and retained in-frame beta chains. Identical CDR3 proteins give one entry, which carries the most common genes and DNA. Here the sample has 700,000 to 950,000 distinct CDR3 sequences; 16% occur a single time. The biggest ten clones account for about 5% of the sample.

The receptor was derived from a male patient under 18 who had a stem cell transplant for acute lymphoblastic leukemia, so the T cells may come from the graft donor. The V and J segments used are TRBV7-6 and TRBJ2-3; a weak D assignment points to TRBD1 (6 bases agree). Source: PBMCs, mostly from graft donor cells, taken 360 days after TCRalphabeta/CD19-depleted stem cell transplant. The DNA sequence is TGTGCCAGCAGCTCTATACAGGGAGCTAGCACAGATACGCAGTATTTT. It encodes CASSSIQGASTDTQYF.